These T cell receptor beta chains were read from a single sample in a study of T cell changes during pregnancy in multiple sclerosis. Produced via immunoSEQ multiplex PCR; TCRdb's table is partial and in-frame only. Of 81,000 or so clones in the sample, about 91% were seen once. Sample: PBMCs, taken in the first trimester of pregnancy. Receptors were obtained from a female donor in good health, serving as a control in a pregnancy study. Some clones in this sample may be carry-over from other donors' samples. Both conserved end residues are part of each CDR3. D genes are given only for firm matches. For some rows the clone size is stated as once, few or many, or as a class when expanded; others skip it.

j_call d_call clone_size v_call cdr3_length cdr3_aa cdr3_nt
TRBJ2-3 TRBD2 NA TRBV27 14 CASSLGTSGGGQYF TGTGCCAGCAGTTTAGGGACTAGCGGGGGGGGACAGTATTTT
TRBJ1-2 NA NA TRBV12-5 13 CASGSGGYYGYTF TGTGCTAGTGGTTCGGGGGGTTACTATGGCTACACCTTC
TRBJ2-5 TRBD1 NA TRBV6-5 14 CASSWGTGQETQYF TGTGCCAGCAGTTGGGGGACAGGCCAAGAGACCCAGTACTTC
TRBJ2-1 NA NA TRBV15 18 CATSRDPVLGGSYNEQFF TGTGCCACCAGCAGAGACCCCGTCTTAGGGGGCTCCTACAATGAGCAGTTCTTC
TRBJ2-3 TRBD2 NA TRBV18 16 CASSDPGTSPADTQYF TGTGCCAGCTCCGATCCCGGGACTAGCCCCGCAGATACGCAGTATTTT
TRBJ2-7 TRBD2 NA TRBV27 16 CASSFRLIDSGEKQYF TGTGCCAGCAGTTTCCGACTCATCGATAGCGGGGAAAAGCAGTACTTC
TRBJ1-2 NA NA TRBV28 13 CASSFRGNYGYTF TGTGCCAGCAGTTTCCGGGGTAACTATGGCTACACCTTC
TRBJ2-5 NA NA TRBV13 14 CASTPWGGDETQYF TGTGCCAGCACCCCCTGGGGGGGCGACGAGACCCAGTACTTC
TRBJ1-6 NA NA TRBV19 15 CASSISGTPNSPLHF TGTGCCAGTAGTATCTCCGGGACACCAAATTCACCCCTCCACTTT
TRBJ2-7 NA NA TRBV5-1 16 CASSLGLIGDSYEQYF TGCGCCAGCAGCTTGGGCCTGATAGGGGACTCCTACGAGCAGTACTTC
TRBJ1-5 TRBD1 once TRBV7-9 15 CASSSGQGLHQPQHF TGTGCCAGCAGCTCGGGACAGGGGCTACATCAGCCCCAGCATTTT
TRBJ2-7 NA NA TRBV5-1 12 CASSKSSYEQYF TGCGCCAGCAGCAAGTCTAGCTACGAGCAGTACTTC
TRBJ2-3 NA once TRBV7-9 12 CASSPQEDTQYF TGTGCCAGCAGCCCTCAAGAGGATACGCAGTATTTT
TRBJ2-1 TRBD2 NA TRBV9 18 CASSVGSGDRLADNEQFF TGTGCCAGCAGCGTAGGGTCGGGTGACAGACTAGCGGACAATGAGCAGTTCTTC
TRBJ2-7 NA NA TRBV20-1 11 CSAPGDREQYF TGCAGTGCTCCGGGGGATCGGGAGCAGTACTTC
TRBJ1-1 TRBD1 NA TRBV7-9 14 CASSRDRMNTEAFF TGTGCCAGCAGTAGGGACAGAATGAACACTGAAGCTTTCTTT
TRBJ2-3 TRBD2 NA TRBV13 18 CASSPHLGGDISTDTQYF TGTGCCAGCAGCCCTCACCTGGGAGGGGATATTAGCACAGATACGCAGTATTTT